These 23 T cell receptor beta chains share one sample of origin, sequenced in a study of CD8+CD57+ T cells in acquired aplastic anemia. For CDR3 and TCR beta VDJ profiling, genomic DNA was the template used. TCRdb ran MiXCR on the reads and lists one entry per CDR3 protein. The sample has approximately 81,000 distinct CDR3 sequences; 40% to 50% are singletons. Sequenced: sorted CD4+, CD8+, or CD8+CD57+ T cells (not recorded which) from PBMCs. These TCRs come from a human donor in good health, serving as a control.

About this clonotype: Relative to the germline gene, one junction end is altered; a read error may explain this. The gene calls are TRBV11-2 and TRBJ2-7; a weak D match, TRBD1 (5 bases). This CDR3 contains 13 residues. In germline, CDR1 is SGHAT, CDR2 FQNNGV. CDR3: CASSFQGWREQHF. CDR3 bases: TGTGCCAGCAGCTTTCAGGGCTGGCGCGAGCAGCACTTC. Full variable domain (missing parts from reference TRBV11-2 and TRBJ2-7): EAGVAQSPRYKIIEKRQSVAFWCNPISGHATLYWYQQILGQGPKLLIQFQNNGVVDDSQLPKDRFSAERLKGVDSTLKIQPAKLEDSAVYLCASSFQGWREQHFGPGTRLTVT.

The rearrangement joins TRBV7-9 to TRBJ2-7, with D perhaps matching TRBD1 or TRBD2 (6 bases each). The CDR3 loop spans 13 amino acids. Germline V gives CDR1 SEHNR, CDR2 FQNEAQ (reference sequence). Trimming removed 2 bases from V and 5 bases from J, with 10 bases in between. The CDR3 spells CASSLPGADEQYF. The CDR3 DNA follows: TGTGCCAGCAGCTTACCGGGGGCTGACGAGCAGTACTTC.

The chain links TRBV12-3 or TRBV12-4 to TRBJ1-1; a possible D gene is TRBD1 (5 bases). Trimming left V 2 bases short and J 3 bases short, with 10 bases between. This CDR3 is 14 amino acids long. The CDR3 loop is CASSLRGTDTEAFF. DNA of the CDR3: TGTGCCAGCAGTTTACGGGGGACCGACACTGAAGCTTTCTTT.

This clonotype was recorded only once. The chain combines TRBV19 with TRBJ2-3, with D perhaps TRBD2 (5 bases). Germline lookup yields CDR1 LNHDA and CDR2 SQIVND (reference sequence). Trimming left V 2 bases short and J 6 bases short, with 6 bases between. This CDR3 has 12 amino acids. CDR3 coding DNA: TGTGCCAGTAGTATAAGAGGGGATACGCAGTATTTT. This codes for CASSIRGDTQYF.

This clonotype was counted once. The rearrangement links TRBV7-2 to TRBJ1-6, with D hard to call. CDR1 SGHTA and CDR2 FQGNSA come from the germline V gene. Between the trimmed V and J ends, which lost 1 base and 13 bases, there was a span of 17 bases. This CDR3 comprises 15 residues. The CDR3 loop reads CASSLGPTGRIPLHF. In nucleotides, the CDR3 is TGTGCCAGCAGCTTAGGCCCGACGGGAAGGATTCCCCTCCACTTT.

This clonotype was observed a handful of times. Being one base from a much bigger clone, this may be a read error. The chain links TRBV2 to TRBJ2-7; TRBD2 matches at 9 bases. Germline V gene data show CDR1 as SNHLY and CDR2 as FYNNEI. The V segment lost 8 bases and the J segment 4 bases; nucleotides outside the gene matches: 18. The length of the CDR3 is 17 residues. The CDR3 loop reads CASGATRGLALGYEQYF. Written as DNA, the CDR3 is TGTGCCAGCGGCGCTACCAGGGGACTAGCTCTCGGATACGAGCAGTACTTC.

The rearrangement links TRBV25-1 to TRBJ1-2; maybe TRBD1 (6 bases). V was cut by 6 bases and J by 4 bases, with 27 bases left in between. Germline V lookup: CDR1 MGHDK, CDR2 SYGVNS. The CDR3 spans 18 residues. The CDR3 DNA reads TGTGCCAGCAGCCAAGACGGGTTTAAGGGGGAGTTTGTCTATGGCTACACCTTC. Amino acids: CASSQDGFKGEFVYGYTF.

There are many counts of this clonotype. The rearrangement uses TRBV4-2 and TRBJ1-2; a possible D gene is TRBD1 (6 bases). Germline V CDR1 and CDR2: LGHNA, YNFKEQ. The V end lost 2 bases, the J end lost 4 bases, and 17 bases lay between the germline ends. This CDR3 is built from 16 residues. The CDR3 region has the DNA TGTGCCAGCAGCCAAACCACCGACAGGTGGGTCTATGGCTACACCTTC. Residues: CASSQTTDRWVYGYTF.

This chain links TRBV7-1 with TRBJ2-1; 8 positions match TRBD2. TRBV7-1 qualifies as an ORF whose function is uncertain. J lost 10 bases, V lost 3 bases, and 11 bases had no gene match. The CDR3 has 15 amino acids. For the CDR3, the DNA is TGTGCCAGCAGCTCCCTTTCGGGGGGGCCGCGAGAGCAGTTCTTC. It specifies CASSSLSGGPREQFF.

In its sample, this clonotype was seen many times. The chain employs TRBV11-3 and TRBJ2-1; D is uncertain. The CDR3 consists of 14 residues. V was cut by 0 bases and J by 5 bases, with 8 bases left in between. CDR1 and CDR2 from the germline V gene are SGHNT and YENEEA. The CDR3 DNA is TGTGCCAGCAGCTTAGATGTATGGGACAATGAGCAGTTCTTC. This translates into CASSLDVWDNEQFF.

The V call is TRBV29-1, the J call TRBJ2-3, with 13 bases aligning to TRBD2. Germline trimming cut 5 bases from V and 0 bases from J; bases unmatched to any gene: 5. The germline V gene encodes CDR1 SQVTM and CDR2 ANQGSEA. The CDR3 has 16 residues. The CDR3, as DNA: TGCAGCGTTATGGGGACTAGCGGGACTAGCACAGATACGCAGTATTTT. Protein: CSVMGTSGTSTDTQYF.

About this clonotype: Compared with germline, one end of the junction differs, possibly owing to a read error. The V and J genes are TRBV7-9 and TRBJ2-3; D is undetermined. The CDR3 covers 13 residues. Germline V lookup: CDR1 SEHNR, CDR2 FQNEAQ (reference sequence). The DNA of the CDR3 is TGTGCTAGCAGCTTAGGCCGCACAGATACGCAGTATTTT. As protein: CASSLGRTDTQYF.

The rearrangement links TRBV19 to TRBJ1-1; D is unclear. The germline V gene has CDR1 LNHDA and CDR2 SQIVND (reference sequence). Trimming removed 0 bases at V and 3 bases at J, with 11 bases between. The CDR3 consists of 15 residues. Written as DNA, the CDR3 is TGTGCCAGTAGTATAGATTATCGGGTTCACACTGAAGCTTTCTTT. Protein sequence: CASSIDYRVHTEAFF.

This clonotype was observed a few times. This may be a read error, as it is one base from a much larger clone. The chain is built from TRBV29-1 and TRBJ1-2; D is undetermined. The CDR3 loop spans 12 amino acids. The V gene's germline CDR1 is SQVTM and CDR2 ANQGSEA. Here the CDR3 reads CGAKGNNYGYTF. CDR3 DNA sequence: TGCGGCGCCAAAGGAAATAACTATGGCTACACCTTC.

This clonotype was counted at least ten times. The V gene is TRBV27, the J gene TRBJ1-6, with D perhaps TRBD1 (5 bases). Trimming shortened V by 0 bases and J by 7 bases, and 10 bases separated the two germline ends. This CDR3 spans 15 amino acids. Germline V lookup: CDR1 MNHEY, CDR2 SMNVEV (reference sequence). The CDR3 loop reads CASSLSPGQNSPLHF. DNA of the CDR3: TGTGCCAGCAGTTTATCGCCAGGGCAAAATTCACCCCTCCACTTT.

The V call is TRBV19, the J call TRBJ1-2, with TRBD1 matching 7 bases. V trimming: 5 bases; J trimming: 5 bases; junction bases outside the gene matches: 11. Germline values: CDR1 LNHDA, CDR2 SQIVND (reference sequence). This CDR3 has 15 residues. The CDR3 nucleotides read TGTGCCAGTAGTCCTAAGGGGGCGGGGGCTTATGGCTACACCTTC. Translation: CASSPKGAGAYGYTF.

In this sample, this clonotype turned up a few times. The chain joins TRBV15 to TRBJ2-5; unclear D gene. The CDR3 consists of 14 residues. V lost 1 base, J lost 5 bases, and 11 bases lay in between. Germline CDR1 LNHNV, CDR2 YYDKDF (reference sequence). The CDR3: CATSRVRRMETQYF. CDR3 bases: TGTGCCACCAGCAGAGTTAGAAGAATGGAGACCCAGTACTTC.

This clonotype has at least ten counts. This chain links TRBV5-1 with TRBJ1-2; no reliable D call. Germline CDR1 reads SGHRS; CDR2 reads YFSETQ. This CDR3 contains 13 residues. The V end lost 3 bases, the J end lost 6 bases, and 12 bases lay between the germline ends. The CDR3 coding sequence is TGCGCCAGCAGCTGGGGTCGGGGAAATGGCTACACCTTC. Translated: CASSWGRGNGYTF.

The V call is TRBV19, the J call TRBJ1-5, with a possible D match to TRBD1 (5 bases). Trimming cost V 5 bases and J 5 bases, with 10 bases left between them. Germline V gene sequence: CDR1 LNHDA, CDR2 SQIVND (reference sequence). The CDR3 runs to 13 residues. The CDR3 here is CASSAGEHQPQHF. The CDR3 DNA sequence: TGTGCCAGTAGTGCGGGGGAACATCAGCCCCAGCATTTT.

This chain connects TRBV6-6 to TRBJ1-3, with D hard to call. Germline lookup yields CDR1 MNHNY and CDR2 SVGAGI (reference sequence). The V end was cut by 11 bases, the J end by 3 bases, with 8 bases between. This CDR3 contains 11 residues. Here the CDR3 reads CAAVFGNTIYF. DNA of the CDR3: TGTGCCGCTGTGTTTGGAAACACCATATATTTT.

V gene TRBV19 combines with J gene TRBJ1-4; TRBD1 matches 10 bases. V shed 5 bases, J shed 2 bases, and the junction held 8 bases outside the gene matches. Per germline, CDR1 LNHDA and CDR2 SQIVND (reference sequence). The CDR3 runs to 17 residues. The CDR3 sequence is CASSVTGGFGTNEKLFF. The CDR3 DNA reads as TGTGCCAGTAGTGTGACAGGGGGCTTTGGGACTAATGAAAAACTGTTTTTT. Combining the CDR3 with reference TRBV19 and TRBJ1-4 gives the whole variable domain DGGITQSPKYLFRKEGQNVTLSCEQNLNHDAMYWYRQDPGQGLRLIYYSQIVNDFQKGDIAEGYSVSREKKESFPLTVTSAQKNPTAFYLCASSVTGGFGTNEKLFFGSGTQLSVL.

V usage is TRBV29-1 and J usage is TRBJ1-1, with D uncertain. Germline V lookup: CDR1 SQVTM, CDR2 ANQGSEA. The CDR3 is made up of 14 amino acids. Trimming removed 2 bases at V and 8 bases at J, with 18 bases between. The CDR3 sequence: CSVESRIAQREAFF. The CDR3 DNA follows: TGCAGCGTTGAATCCCGGATCGCCCAGCGAGAAGCTTTCTTT.

The V call is TRBV12-3 or TRBV12-4, the J call TRBJ2-3; D might be TRBD2 (5 bases). Deletions cut 1 base from V and 5 bases from J, with 7 bases between. The CDR3 has 13 amino acids. In DNA, the CDR3 is TGTGCCAGCAGTTTAGGGGGAGAAGATACGCAGTATTTT. Translation gives CASSLGGEDTQYF.